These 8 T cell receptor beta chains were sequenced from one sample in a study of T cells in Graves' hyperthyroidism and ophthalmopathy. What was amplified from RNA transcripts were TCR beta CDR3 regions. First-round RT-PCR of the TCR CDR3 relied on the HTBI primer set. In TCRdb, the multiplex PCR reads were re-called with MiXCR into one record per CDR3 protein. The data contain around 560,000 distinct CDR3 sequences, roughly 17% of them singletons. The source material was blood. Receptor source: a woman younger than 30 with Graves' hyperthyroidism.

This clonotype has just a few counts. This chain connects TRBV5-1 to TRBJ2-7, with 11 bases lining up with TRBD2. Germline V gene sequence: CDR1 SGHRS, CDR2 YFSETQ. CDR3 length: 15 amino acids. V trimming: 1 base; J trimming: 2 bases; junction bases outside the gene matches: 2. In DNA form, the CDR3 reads TGCGCCAGCAGCTTGATGACTAGCGGGACCTACGAGCAGTACTTC. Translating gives CASSLMTSGTYEQYF. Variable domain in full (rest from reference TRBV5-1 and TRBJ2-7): KAGVTQTPRYLIKTRGQQVTLSCSPISGHRSVSWYQQTPGQGLQFLFEYFSETQRNKGNFPGRFSGRQFSNSRSEMNVSTLELGDSALYLCASSLMTSGTYEQYFGPGTRLTVT.

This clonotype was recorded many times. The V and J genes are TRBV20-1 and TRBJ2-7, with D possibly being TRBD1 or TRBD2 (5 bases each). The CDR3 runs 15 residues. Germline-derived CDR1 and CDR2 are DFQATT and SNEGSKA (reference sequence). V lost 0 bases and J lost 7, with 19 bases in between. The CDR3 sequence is CSAREELGALGEQYF. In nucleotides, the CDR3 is TGCAGTGCTAGAGAAGAACTAGGGGCCCTCGGGGAGCAGTACTTC.

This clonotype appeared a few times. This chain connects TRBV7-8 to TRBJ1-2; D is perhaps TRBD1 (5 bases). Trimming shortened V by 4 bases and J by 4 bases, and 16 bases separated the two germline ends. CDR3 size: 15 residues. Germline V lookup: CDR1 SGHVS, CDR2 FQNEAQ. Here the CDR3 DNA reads TGTGCCAGCAGCTCCCCATCAGGGAATATCTATGGCTACACCTTC. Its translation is CASSSPSGNIYGYTF. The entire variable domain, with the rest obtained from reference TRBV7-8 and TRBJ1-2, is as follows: GAGVSQSPRYKVAKRGQDVALRCDPISGHVSLFWYQQALGQGPEFLTYFQNEAQLDKSGLPSDRFFAERPEGSVSTLKIQRTQQEDSAVYLCASSSPSGNIYGYTFGSGTRLTVV.

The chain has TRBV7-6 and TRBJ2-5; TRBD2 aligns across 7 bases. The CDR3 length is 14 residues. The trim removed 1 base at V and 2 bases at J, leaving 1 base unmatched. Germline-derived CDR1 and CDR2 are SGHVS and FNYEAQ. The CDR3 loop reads CASSLEAGQETQYF. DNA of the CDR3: TGTGCCAGCAGCTTAGAAGCGGGGCAAGAGACCCAGTACTTC. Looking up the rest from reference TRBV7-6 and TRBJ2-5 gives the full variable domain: GAGVSQSPRYKVTKRGQDVALRCDPISGHVSLYWYRQALGQGPEFLTYFNYEAQQDKSGLPNDRFSAERPEGSISTLTIQRTEQRDSAMYRCASSLEAGQETQYFGPGTRLLVL.

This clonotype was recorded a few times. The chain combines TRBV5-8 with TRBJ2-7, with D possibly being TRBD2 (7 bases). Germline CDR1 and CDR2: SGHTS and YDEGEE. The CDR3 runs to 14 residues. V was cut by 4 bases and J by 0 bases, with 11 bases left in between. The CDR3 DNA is TGTGCCAGCAGCCACGGGGGGCCCTCCTACGAGCAGTACTTC. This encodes CASSHGGPSYEQYF.

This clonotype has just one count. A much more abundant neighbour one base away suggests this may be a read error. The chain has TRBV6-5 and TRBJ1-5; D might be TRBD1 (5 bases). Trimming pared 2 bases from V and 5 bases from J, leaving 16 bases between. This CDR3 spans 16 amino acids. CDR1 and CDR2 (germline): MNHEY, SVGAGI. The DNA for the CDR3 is TGTGCCAGCAGTTACCAGGACATACGTTGGGATCAGCCCCAGCATTTT. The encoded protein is CASSYQDIRWDQPQHF.

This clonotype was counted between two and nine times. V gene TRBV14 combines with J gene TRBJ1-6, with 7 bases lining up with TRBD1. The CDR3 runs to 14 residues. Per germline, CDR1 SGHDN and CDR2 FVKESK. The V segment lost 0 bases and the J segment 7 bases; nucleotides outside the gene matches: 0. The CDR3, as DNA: TGTGCCAGCAGCCAAGACAGGGGGAATTCACCCCTCCACTTT. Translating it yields CASSQDRGNSPLHF.

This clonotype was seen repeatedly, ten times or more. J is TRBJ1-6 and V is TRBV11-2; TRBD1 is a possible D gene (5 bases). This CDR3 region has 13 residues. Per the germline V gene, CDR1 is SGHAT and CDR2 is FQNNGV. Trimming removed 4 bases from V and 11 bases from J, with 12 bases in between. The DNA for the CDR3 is TGTGCCAGCAGCTCCAGTCCACAGGCACCCCTCCACTTT. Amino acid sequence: CASSSSPQAPLHF.